This paragraph reports one T cell receptor (beta chain). CDR1 is SGHNT, CDR2 YENEEA, per germline. The CDR3 spans 20 residues. With V trimmed by 4 bases and J by 3 bases, 19 bases remained unmatched. This sample was included in a study of blood T cell repertoires in COVID-19. Libraries were prepared by immunoSEQ multiplex PCR; TCRdb keeps only in-frame clonotypes and omits some of them. The profile shows around 170,000 clones, less than 90% of them singletons. The V and J genes are TRBV11-3 and TRBJ2-1; TRBD2 agrees at 9 bases. The receptor was derived from a woman between 70 and 85 years old with COVID-19, enrolled during active disease. Sequencing input: peripheral blood. In DNA, the CDR3 is TGTGCCAGCAGCTCCCGGGCGCCAGGCGGGAGGGCCTCTTACTACAATGAGCAGTTCTTC. Amino acid sequence: CASSSRAPGGRASYYNEQFF.